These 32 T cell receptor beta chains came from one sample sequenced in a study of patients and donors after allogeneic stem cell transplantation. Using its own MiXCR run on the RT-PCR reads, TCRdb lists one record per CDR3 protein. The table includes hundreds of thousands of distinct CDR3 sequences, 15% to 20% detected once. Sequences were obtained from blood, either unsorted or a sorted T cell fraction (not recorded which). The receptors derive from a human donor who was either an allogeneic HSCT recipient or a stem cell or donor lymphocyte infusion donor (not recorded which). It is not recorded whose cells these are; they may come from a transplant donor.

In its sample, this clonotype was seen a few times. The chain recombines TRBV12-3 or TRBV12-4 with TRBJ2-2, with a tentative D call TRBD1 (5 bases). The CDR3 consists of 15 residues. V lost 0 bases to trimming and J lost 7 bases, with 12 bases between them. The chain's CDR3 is CASSLATENGGELFF. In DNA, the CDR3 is TGTGCCAGCAGTTTAGCGACAGAGAATGGCGGGGAGCTGTTTTTT.

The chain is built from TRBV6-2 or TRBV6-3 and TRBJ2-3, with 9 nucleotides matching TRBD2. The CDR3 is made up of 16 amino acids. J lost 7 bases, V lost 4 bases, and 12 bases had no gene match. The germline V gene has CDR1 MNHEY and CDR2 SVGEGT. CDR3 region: CASSWAGGGAPNTQYF. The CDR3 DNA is TGTGCCAGCAGTTGGGCTGGCGGGGGGGCTCCCAATACGCAGTATTTT.

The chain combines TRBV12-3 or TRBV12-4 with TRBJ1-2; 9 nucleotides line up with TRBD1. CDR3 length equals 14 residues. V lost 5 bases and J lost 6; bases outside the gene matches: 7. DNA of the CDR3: TGTGCCAGCAGTGACTGGGACAGGGACGATGGCTACACCTTC. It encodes CASSDWDRDDGYTF.

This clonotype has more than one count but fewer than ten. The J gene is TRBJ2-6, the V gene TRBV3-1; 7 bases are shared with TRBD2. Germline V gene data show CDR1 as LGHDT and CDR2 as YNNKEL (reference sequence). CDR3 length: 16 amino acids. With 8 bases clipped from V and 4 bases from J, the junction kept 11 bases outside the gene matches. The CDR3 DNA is TGTGCCAGCCGCAATGGGAGGGGAGCGGGGGCCAACGTCCTGACTTTC. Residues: CASRNGRGAGANVLTF.

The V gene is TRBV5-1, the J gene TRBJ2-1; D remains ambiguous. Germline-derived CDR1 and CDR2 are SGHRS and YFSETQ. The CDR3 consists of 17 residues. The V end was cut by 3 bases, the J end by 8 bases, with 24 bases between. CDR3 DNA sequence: TGCGCCAGCAGCTCCTGGGGAACAGCCTCGTCAGACGATGAGCAGTTCTTC. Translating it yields CASSSWGTASSDDEQFF.

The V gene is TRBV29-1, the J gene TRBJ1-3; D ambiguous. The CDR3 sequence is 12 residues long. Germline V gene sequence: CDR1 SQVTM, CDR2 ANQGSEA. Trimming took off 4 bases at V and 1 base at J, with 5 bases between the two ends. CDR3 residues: CSVVFSGNTIYF. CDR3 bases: TGCAGCGTTGTTTTTTCTGGAAACACCATATATTTT.

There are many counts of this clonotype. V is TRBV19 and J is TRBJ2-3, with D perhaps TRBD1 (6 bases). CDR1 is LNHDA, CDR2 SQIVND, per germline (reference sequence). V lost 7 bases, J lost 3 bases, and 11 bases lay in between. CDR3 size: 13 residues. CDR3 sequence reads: CASNTGRTDTQYF. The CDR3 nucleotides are TGTGCCAGTAACACAGGGAGAACAGATACGCAGTATTTT.

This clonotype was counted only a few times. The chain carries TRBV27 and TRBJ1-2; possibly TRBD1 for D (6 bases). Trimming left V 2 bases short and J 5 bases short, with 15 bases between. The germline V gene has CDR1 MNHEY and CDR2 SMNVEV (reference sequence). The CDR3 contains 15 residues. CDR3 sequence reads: CASSLGDRRIYGYTF. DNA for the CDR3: TGTGCCAGCAGTTTAGGCGACAGGCGAATTTATGGCTACACCTTC.

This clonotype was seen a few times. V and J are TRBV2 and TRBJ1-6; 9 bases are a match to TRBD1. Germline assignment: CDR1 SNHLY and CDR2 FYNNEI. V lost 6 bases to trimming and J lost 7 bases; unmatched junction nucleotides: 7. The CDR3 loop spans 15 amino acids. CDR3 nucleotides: TGTGCCAGCAGCTGGGACAGGGTGGAGAATTCACCCCTCCACTTT. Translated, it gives CASSWDRVENSPLHF.

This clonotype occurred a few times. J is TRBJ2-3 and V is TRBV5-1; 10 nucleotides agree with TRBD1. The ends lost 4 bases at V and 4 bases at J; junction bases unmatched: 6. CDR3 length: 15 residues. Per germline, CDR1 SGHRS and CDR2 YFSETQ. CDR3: CASSTRQGASDTQYF. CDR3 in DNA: TGCGCCAGCAGCACCCGACAGGGGGCCTCAGATACGCAGTATTTT. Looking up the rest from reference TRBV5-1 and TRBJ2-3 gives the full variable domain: KAGVTQTPRYLIKTRGQQVTLSCSPISGHRSVSWYQQTPGQGLQFLFEYFSETQRNKGNFPGRFSGRQFSNSRSEMNVSTLELGDSALYLCASSTRQGASDTQYFGPGTRLTVL.

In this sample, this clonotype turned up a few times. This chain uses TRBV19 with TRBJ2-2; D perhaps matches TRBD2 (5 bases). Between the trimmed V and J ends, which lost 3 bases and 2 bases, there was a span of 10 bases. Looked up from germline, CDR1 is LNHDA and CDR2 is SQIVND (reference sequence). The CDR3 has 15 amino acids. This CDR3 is CASSIAGLNTGELFF. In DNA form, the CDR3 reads TGTGCCAGTAGTATCGCTGGACTTAACACCGGGGAGCTGTTTTTT. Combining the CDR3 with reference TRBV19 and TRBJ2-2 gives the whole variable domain DGGITQSPKYLFRKEGQNVTLSCEQNLNHDAMYWYRQDPGQGLRLIYYSQIVNDFQKGDIAEGYSVSREKKESFPLTVTSAQKNPTAFYLCASSIAGLNTGELFFGEGSRLTVL.

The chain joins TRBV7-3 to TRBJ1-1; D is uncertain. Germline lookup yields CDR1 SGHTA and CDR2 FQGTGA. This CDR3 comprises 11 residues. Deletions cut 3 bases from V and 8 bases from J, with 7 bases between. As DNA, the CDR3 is TGTGCCAGCAGCTTCCCAGGCGAAGCTTTCTTT. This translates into CASSFPGEAFF.

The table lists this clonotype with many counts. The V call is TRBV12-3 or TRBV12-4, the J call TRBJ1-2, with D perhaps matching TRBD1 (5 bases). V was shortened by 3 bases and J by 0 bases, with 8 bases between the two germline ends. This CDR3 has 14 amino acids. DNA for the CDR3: TGTGCCAGCAGTTTCGGGGGAGCTAACTATGGCTACACCTTC. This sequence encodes CASSFGGANYGYTF.

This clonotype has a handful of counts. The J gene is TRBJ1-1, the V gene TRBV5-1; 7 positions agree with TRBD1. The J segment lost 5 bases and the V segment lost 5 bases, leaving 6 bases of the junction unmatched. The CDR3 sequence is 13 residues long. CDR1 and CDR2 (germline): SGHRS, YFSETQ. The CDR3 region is CASRVTGRTEAFF. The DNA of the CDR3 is TGCGCCAGCAGGGTGACAGGGAGGACTGAAGCTTTCTTT.

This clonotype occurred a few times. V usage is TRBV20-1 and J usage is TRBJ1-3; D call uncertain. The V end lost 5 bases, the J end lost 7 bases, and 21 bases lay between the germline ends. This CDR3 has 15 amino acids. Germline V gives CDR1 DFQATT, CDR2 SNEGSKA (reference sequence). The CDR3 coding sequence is TGCAGTGCTTTTGATATGGATCTAACGGTGAACACCATATATTTT. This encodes CSAFDMDLTVNTIYF.

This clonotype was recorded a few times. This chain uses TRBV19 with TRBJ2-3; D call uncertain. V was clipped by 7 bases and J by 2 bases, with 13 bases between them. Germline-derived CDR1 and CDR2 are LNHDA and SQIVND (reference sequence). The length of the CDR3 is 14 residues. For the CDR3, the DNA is TGTGCCAGTACCCACGGAAAGGTCACAGATACGCAGTATTTT. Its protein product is CASTHGKVTDTQYF.

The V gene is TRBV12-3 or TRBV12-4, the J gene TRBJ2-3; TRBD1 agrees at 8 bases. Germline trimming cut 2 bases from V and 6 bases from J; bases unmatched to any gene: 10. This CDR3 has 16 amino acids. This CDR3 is CASSLFAGGMGDTQYF. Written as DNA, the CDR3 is TGTGCCAGCAGTTTATTCGCAGGGGGCATGGGGGATACGCAGTATTTT.

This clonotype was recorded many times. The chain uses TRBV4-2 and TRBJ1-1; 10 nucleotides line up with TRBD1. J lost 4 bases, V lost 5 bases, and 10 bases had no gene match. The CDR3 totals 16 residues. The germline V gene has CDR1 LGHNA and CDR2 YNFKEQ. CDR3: CASSSGTGAPFTEAFF. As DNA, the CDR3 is TGTGCCAGCAGCTCCGGGACAGGGGCTCCCTTCACTGAAGCTTTCTTT.

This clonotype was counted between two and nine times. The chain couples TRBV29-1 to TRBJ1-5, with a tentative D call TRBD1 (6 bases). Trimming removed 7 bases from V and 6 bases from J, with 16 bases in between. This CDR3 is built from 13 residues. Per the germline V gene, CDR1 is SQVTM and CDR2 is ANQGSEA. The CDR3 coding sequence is TGCAGCGCAGCTACAGGGATGGGTCAGCCCCAGCATTTT. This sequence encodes CSAATGMGQPQHF. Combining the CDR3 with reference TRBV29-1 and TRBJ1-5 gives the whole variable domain SAVISQKPSRDICQRGTSLTIQCQVDSQVTMMFWYRQQPGQSLTLIATANQGSEATYESGFVIDKFPISRPNLTFSTLTVSNMSPEDSSIYLCSAATGMGQPQHFGDGTRLSIL.

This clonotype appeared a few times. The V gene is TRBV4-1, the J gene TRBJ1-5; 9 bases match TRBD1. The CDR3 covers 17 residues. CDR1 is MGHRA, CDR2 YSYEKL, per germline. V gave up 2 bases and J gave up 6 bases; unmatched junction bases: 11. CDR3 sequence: CASSQHGQGTSGQPQHF. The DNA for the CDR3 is TGCGCCAGCAGCCAACACGGACAGGGGACCTCGGGTCAGCCCCAGCATTTT.

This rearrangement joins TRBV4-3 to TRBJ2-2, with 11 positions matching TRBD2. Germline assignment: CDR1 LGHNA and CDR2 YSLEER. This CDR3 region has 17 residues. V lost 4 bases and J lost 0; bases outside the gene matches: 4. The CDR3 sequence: CASSRNSGGANTGELFF. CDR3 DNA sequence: TGCGCCAGCAGCCGGAATAGCGGGGGGGCGAACACCGGGGAGCTGTTTTTT.

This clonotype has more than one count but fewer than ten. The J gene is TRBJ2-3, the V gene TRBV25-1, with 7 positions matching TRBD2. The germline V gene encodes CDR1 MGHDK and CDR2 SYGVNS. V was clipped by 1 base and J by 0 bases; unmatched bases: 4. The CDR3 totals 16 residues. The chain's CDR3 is CASSESKRGSTDTQYF. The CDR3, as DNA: TGTGCCAGCAGTGAATCTAAGCGGGGTAGCACAGATACGCAGTATTTT.

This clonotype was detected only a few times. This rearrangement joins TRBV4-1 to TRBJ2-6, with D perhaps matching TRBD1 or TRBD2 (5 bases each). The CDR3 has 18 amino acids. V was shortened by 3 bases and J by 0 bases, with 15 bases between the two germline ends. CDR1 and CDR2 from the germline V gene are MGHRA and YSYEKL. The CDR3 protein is CASSHLGDLRSGANVLTF. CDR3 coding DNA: TGCGCCAGCAGCCACCTTGGGGACCTCCGCTCTGGGGCCAACGTCCTGACTTTC.

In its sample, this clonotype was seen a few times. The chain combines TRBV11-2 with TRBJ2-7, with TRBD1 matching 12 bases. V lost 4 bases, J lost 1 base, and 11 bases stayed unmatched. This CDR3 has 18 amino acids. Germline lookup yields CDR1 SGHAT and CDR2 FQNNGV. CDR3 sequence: CASSYTGTGGPVSYEQYF. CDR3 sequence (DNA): TGTGCCAGCAGCTACACCGGGACAGGGGGCCCCGTTTCCTACGAGCAGTACTTC.

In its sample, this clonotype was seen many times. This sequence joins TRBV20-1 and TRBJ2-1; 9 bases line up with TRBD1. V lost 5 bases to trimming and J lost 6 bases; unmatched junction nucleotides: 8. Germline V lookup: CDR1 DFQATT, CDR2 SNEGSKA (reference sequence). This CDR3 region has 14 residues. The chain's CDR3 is CSALGTGITNEQFF. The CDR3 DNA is TGCAGTGCTCTCGGGACAGGGATCACCAATGAGCAGTTCTTC.

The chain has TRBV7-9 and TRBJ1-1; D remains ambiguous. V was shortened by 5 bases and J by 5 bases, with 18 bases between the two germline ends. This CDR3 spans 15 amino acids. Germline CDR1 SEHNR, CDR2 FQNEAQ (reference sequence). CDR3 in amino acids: CASSLKGTLGTEAFF. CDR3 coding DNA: TGTGCCAGCAGCCTTAAGGGCACTTTGGGGACTGAAGCTTTCTTT.

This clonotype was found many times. The CDR3 is CASSLVQLVFF. CDR3 nucleotide sequence: TGTGCCAGCAGTTTAGTACAACTGGTGTTCTTC. J is TRBJ2-1 and V is TRBV12-3 or TRBV12-4, with D unresolved. Trimming took off 1 base at V and 15 bases at J, with 10 bases between the two ends. This CDR3 spans 11 amino acids.

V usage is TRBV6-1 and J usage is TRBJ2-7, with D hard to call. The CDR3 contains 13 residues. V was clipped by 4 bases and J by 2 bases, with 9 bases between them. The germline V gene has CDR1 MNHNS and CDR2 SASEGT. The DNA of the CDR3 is TGTGCCAGCAGTGCGGCGATAACCTACGAGCAGTACTTC. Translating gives CASSAAITYEQYF.

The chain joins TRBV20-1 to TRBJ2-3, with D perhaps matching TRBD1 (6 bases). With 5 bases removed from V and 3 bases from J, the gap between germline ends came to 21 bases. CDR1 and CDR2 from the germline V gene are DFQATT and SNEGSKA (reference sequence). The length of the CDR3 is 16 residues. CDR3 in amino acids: CSAYLVTGSRTDTQYF. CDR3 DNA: TGCAGTGCTTACTTGGTGACAGGCTCAAGGACAGATACGCAGTATTTT.

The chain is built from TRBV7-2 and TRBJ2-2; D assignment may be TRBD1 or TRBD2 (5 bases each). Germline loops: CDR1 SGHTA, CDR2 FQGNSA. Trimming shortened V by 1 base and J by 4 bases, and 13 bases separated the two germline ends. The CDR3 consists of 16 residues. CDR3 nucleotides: TGTGCCAGCAGCTTAGGTGGGACGTCGCGCACCGGGGAGCTGTTTTTT. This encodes CASSLGGTSRTGELFF.

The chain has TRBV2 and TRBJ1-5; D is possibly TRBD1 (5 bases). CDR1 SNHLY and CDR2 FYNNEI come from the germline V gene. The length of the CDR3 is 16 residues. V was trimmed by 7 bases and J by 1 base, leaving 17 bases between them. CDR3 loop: CASTPGRGRSNQPQHF. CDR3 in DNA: TGTGCCAGCACCCCCGGAAGGGGTCGGAGCAATCAGCCCCAGCATTTT.

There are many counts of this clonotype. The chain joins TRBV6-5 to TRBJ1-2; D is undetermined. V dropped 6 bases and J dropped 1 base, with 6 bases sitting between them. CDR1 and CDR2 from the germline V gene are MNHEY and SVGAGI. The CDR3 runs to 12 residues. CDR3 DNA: TGTGCCAGCAGACGAAATAACTATGGCTACACCTTC. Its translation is CASRRNNYGYTF.